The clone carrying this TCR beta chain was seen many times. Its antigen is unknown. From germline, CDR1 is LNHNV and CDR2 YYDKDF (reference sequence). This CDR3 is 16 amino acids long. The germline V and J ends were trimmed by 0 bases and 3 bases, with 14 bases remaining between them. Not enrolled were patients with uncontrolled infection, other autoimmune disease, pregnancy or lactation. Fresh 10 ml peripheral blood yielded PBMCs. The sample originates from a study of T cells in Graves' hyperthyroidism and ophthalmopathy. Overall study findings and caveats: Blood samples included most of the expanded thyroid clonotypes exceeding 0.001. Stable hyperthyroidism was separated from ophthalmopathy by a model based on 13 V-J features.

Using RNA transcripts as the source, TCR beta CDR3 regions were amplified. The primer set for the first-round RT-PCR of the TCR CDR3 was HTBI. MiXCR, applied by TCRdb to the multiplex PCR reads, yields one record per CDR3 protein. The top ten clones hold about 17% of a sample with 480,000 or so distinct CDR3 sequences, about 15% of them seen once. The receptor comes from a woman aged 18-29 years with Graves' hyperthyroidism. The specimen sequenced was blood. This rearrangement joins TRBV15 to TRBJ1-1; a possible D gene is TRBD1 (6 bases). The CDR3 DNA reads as TGTGCCACCAGCAGAGATTCCCACAGGGTTGACACTGAAGCTTTCTTT. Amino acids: CATSRDSHRVDTEAFF. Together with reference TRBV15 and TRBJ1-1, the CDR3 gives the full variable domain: DAMVIQNPRYQVTQFGKPVTLSCSQTLNHNVMYWYQQKSSQAPKLLFHYYDKDFNNEADTPDNFQSRRPNTSFCFLDIRSPGLGDTAMYLCATSRDSHRVDTEAFFGQGTRLTVV.